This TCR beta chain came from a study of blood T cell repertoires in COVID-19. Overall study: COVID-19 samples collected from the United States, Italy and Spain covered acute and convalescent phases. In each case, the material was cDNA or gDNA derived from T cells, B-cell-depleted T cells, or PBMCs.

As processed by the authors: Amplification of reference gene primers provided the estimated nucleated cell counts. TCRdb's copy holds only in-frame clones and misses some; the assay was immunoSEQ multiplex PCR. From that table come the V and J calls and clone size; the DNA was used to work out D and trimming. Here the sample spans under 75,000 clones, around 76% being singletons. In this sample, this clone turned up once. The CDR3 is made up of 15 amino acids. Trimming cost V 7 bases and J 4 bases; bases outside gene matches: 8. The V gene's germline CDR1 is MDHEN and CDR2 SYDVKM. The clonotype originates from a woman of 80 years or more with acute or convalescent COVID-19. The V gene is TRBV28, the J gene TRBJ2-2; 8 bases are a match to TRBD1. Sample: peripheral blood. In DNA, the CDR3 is TGTGCCAGCACCACCAACAGGGGGAGCACCGGGGAGCTGTTTTTT. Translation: CASTTNRGSTGELFF.